This entry lists 13 T cell receptor beta chains sequenced from one sample in a study of blood T cell repertoires in COVID-19. Profiling relied on immunoSEQ multiplex PCR, and the TCRdb table lists in-frame clones only, not all of them. Of around 140,000 clones detected, roughly 90% appear once; the ten largest clones hold less than 3%. Sequencing was carried out using peripheral blood. These receptor sequences come from a man aged 60 to 69 with active or convalescent COVID-19.

The chain recombines TRBV28 with TRBJ2-7; 12 nucleotides align to TRBD1. The CDR3 is 15 residues long. The V segment lost 6 bases and the J segment 5 bases; nucleotides outside the gene matches: 8. CDR1 and CDR2 from the germline V gene are MDHEN and SYDVKM. The CDR3 DNA sequence: TGTGCCAGCAGCGAGCCGGGACAGGGGGCCCACGAGCAGTACTTC. Translation gives CASSEPGQGAHEQYF.

As regards this clone: Other DNA variants within this sample encode the same CDR3. This rearrangement joins TRBV3-1 (or the pseudogene TRBV3-2) to TRBJ2-3, with 10 bases identical to TRBD2. Germline values: CDR1 LGHDT, CDR2 YNNKEL (reference sequence). The V and J ends lost 0 bases and 3 bases, in that order; junction bases with no gene match: 3. This CDR3 spans 16 amino acids. CDR3 bases: TGTGCCAGCAGCCAAGATTTACTAGCGGGAACAGATACGCAGTATTTT. Its translation is CASSQDLLAGTDTQYF.

The chain employs TRBV28 and TRBJ1-2; D perhaps matches TRBD1 (5 bases). The V end was cut by 4 bases, the J end by 4 bases, with 19 bases between. Per germline, CDR1 MDHEN and CDR2 SYDVKM. The CDR3 is 16 amino acids. The DNA for the CDR3 is TGTGCCAGCAGTTCCCCATTTATGGGCAGGGTCTATGGCTACACCTTC. This sequence encodes CASSSPFMGRVYGYTF.

The chain is built from TRBV7-2 and TRBJ2-7; 11 nucleotides match TRBD2. The CDR3 covers 15 residues. Germline V CDR1 and CDR2: SGHTA, FQGNSA. Trimming cost V 8 bases and J 2 bases; bases outside gene matches: 8. The CDR3 region is CASAATSGGPYEQYF. The CDR3 bases are TGTGCCAGCGCCGCCACTAGCGGGGGCCCCTACGAGCAGTACTTC.

The chain uses TRBV7-2 and TRBJ1-2; a weak D match, TRBD1 (6 bases). Trimming took off 5 bases at V and 2 bases at J, with 9 bases between the two ends. CDR1 and CDR2 from the germline V gene are SGHTA and FQGNSA. This CDR3 is 13 amino acids long. The CDR3 loop is CASSTGQNYGYTF. The CDR3 DNA follows: TGTGCCAGCAGCACCGGACAGAACTATGGCTACACCTTC.

This sequence joins TRBV19 and TRBJ2-3; D is ambiguous. Germline values: CDR1 LNHDA, CDR2 SQIVND (reference sequence). Trimming removed 2 bases at V and 1 base at J, with 4 bases between. The CDR3 covers 13 residues. For the CDR3, the DNA is TGTGCCAGTAGTATACGAGGCACAGATACGCAGTATTTT. This sequence encodes CASSIRGTDTQYF.

The J gene is TRBJ1-1, the V gene TRBV6-1; D gene ambiguous. This CDR3 has 14 amino acids. CDR1 MNHNS and CDR2 SASEGT come from the germline V gene. Trimming took off 1 base at V and 1 base at J, with 7 bases between the two ends. CDR3 sequence reads: CASSEVAKNTEAFF. The CDR3 DNA is TGTGCCAGCAGTGAAGTTGCGAAGAACACTGAAGCTTTCTTT.

The chain employs TRBV7-2 and TRBJ2-6; D might be TRBD1 (5 bases). V was trimmed by 2 bases and J by 0 bases, leaving 11 bases between them. Germline V gene data show CDR1 as SGHTA and CDR2 as FQGNSA. CDR3 length: 17 residues. In DNA, the CDR3 is TGTGCCAGCAGCTTACGCTCCACAGGCTCTGGGGCCAACGTCCTGACTTTC. Encoded protein: CASSLRSTGSGANVLTF.

The chain links TRBV6-5 to TRBJ1-2, with D unclear. CDR3 length equals 11 residues. V was clipped by 7 bases and J by 7 bases, with 10 bases between them. Germline CDR1 MNHEY, CDR2 SVGAGI. CDR3 amino acids: CASTVASGYTF. As DNA, the CDR3 is TGTGCCAGCACGGTTGCAAGTGGCTACACCTTC.

V usage is TRBV19 and J usage is TRBJ1-2; D is unresolved. This CDR3 region has 15 residues. V was trimmed by 5 bases and J by 0 bases, leaving 13 bases between them. In germline, CDR1 is LNHDA, CDR2 SQIVND (reference sequence). CDR3 DNA sequence: TGTGCCAGTAGTCGTTCGGGTCTTACTAACTATGGCTACACCTTC. Residues: CASSRSGLTNYGYTF.

This chain uses TRBV30 with TRBJ2-2; D is perhaps TRBD1 (5 bases). Germline V gene lookup returns CDR1 GTSNPN and CDR2 SVGIG (reference sequence). Trimming took 0 bases from V and 8 from J, leaving 7 bases between them. The CDR3 extends over 12 amino acids. The CDR3 DNA reads TGTGCCTGGAGTGTAGGGGCGGGGGAGCTGTTTTTT. Encoded protein: CAWSVGAGELFF.

CDR3 DNA: TGTGCCAGCAGTTTAGCGACAGGGTTCAGCGGGGAGCTGTTTTTT. It translates to CASSLATGFSGELFF. J is TRBJ2-2 and V is TRBV27; TRBD1 agrees at 7 bases. This CDR3 is 15 amino acids long. In germline, CDR1 is MNHEY, CDR2 SMNVEV (reference sequence). V was clipped by 2 bases and J by 7 bases; unmatched bases: 7.

The chain employs TRBV19 and TRBJ1-1; no definite D call. Germline lookup yields CDR1 LNHDA and CDR2 SQIVND (reference sequence). The CDR3 contains 13 residues. V lost 4 bases, J lost 1 base, and 7 bases lay in between. The CDR3 DNA reads as TGTGCCAGTAGTAAACAGCCGAACACTGAAGCTTTCTTT. As protein: CASSKQPNTEAFF.